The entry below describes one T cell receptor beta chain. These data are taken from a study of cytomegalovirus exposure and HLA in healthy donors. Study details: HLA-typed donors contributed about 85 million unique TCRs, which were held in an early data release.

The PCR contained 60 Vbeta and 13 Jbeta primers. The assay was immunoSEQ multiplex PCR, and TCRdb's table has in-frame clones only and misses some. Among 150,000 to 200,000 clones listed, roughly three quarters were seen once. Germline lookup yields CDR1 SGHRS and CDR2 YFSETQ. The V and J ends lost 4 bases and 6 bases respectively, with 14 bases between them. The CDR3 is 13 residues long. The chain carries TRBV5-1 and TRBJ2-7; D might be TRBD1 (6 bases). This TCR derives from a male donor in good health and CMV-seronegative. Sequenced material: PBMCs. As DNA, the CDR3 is TGCGCCAGCAGCCTGCAACAGGGCCGCGAGCAGTACTTC. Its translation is CASSLQQGREQYF.